These 28 T cell receptor beta chains share one sample of origin, sequenced in a study of cytomegalovirus exposure and HLA in healthy donors. Clones were sequenced by immunoSEQ multiplex PCR, and TCRdb holds only the in-frame ones, with some missing. The sample yields about 73,000 clones, about 87% seen once. The sample consisted of PBMCs. Source of these receptors: a woman aged 18-29 years in good health and CMV-seropositive.

This chain uses TRBV29-1 with TRBJ2-1, with 10 bases matching TRBD2. Trimming cost V 3 bases and J 8 bases; bases outside gene matches: 4. CDR3 length equals 13 residues. Per the germline V gene, CDR1 is SQVTM and CDR2 is ANQGSEA. Here the CDR3 DNA reads TGCAGCGTTGATAGCGGGGGGATGTATGAGCAGTTCTTC. Translated, it gives CSVDSGGMYEQFF.

This clone was detected a few times. In DNA form, the CDR3 reads TGTGCCAGTAGTATGAGGGGGGGAGGTTGGAGCAATCAGCCCCAGCATTTT. Protein sequence: CASSMRGGGWSNQPQHF. J is TRBJ1-5 and V is TRBV19; maybe TRBD1 (6 bases). The CDR3 has 17 amino acids. Trimming removed 3 bases at V and 1 base at J, with 16 bases between. Germline CDR1 is LNHDA and CDR2 is SQIVND (reference sequence).

In this sample, this clone turned up once. The V gene is TRBV15, the J gene TRBJ2-7; the D gene is possibly TRBD1 (6 bases). V was trimmed by 0 bases and J by 0 bases, leaving 12 bases between them. The CDR3 is 16 amino acids. Germline assignment: CDR1 LNHNV and CDR2 YYDKDF (reference sequence). The CDR3 DNA reads TGTGCCACCAGCAGAGAGGGGGCAGGGAGCTCCTACGAGCAGTACTTC. This translates into CATSREGAGSSYEQYF.

The chain combines TRBV30 with TRBJ2-7; possibly TRBD2 for D (6 bases). V shed 7 bases and J shed 2 bases, with 15 bases lying between them. The V gene's germline CDR1 is GTSNPN and CDR2 SVGIG (reference sequence). The CDR3 runs 13 residues. The CDR3 sequence is CAYRGGATYEQYF. The CDR3 DNA follows: TGTGCCTACCGGGGAGGCGCCACCTACGAGCAGTACTTC.

V gene TRBV6-5 combines with J gene TRBJ1-5, with D tentatively TRBD1 (5 bases). This CDR3 comprises 13 residues. Germline-derived CDR1 and CDR2 are MNHEY and SVGAGI. The ends were cut back, 4 bases at V and 5 bases at J, with 9 bases in the middle. This chain's CDR3 is CASSWEGDQPQHF. The CDR3 DNA sequence: TGTGCCAGCAGTTGGGAAGGGGATCAGCCCCAGCATTTT.

The V and J genes are TRBV9 and TRBJ1-2; the D gene is possibly TRBD1 (5 bases). The germline V and J ends were trimmed by 0 bases and 11 bases, with 11 bases remaining between them. This CDR3 is 12 amino acids long. The germline V gene has CDR1 SGDLS and CDR2 YYNGEE. Written as DNA, the CDR3 is TGTGCCAGCAGCGTAGTCACAGGATCTTACACCTTC. Protein sequence: CASSVVTGSYTF.

This sequence joins TRBV2 and TRBJ2-3; 7 nucleotides match TRBD1. Germline lookup yields CDR1 SNHLY and CDR2 FYNNEI. CDR3 size: 14 residues. With 4 bases clipped from V and 4 bases from J, the junction kept 5 bases outside the gene matches. CDR3 loop: CASSVYRGADTQYF. The CDR3 DNA sequence: TGTGCCAGCAGTGTCTACAGGGGCGCAGATACGCAGTATTTT.

This chain uses TRBV5-4 with TRBJ2-7; 7 positions agree with TRBD2. This CDR3 has 13 amino acids. CDR1 SGHNT and CDR2 YYREEE come from the germline V gene (reference sequence). V trimming: 4 bases; J trimming: 1 base; junction bases outside the gene matches: 2. The CDR3 loop reads CASSPGLSYEQYF. In DNA, the CDR3 is TGTGCCAGCAGCCCGGGACTATCCTACGAGCAGTACTTC. Drawing the rest from reference TRBV5-4 and TRBJ2-7, the complete variable domain is ETGVTQSPTHLIKTRGQQVTLRCSSQSGHNTVSWYQQALGQGPQFIFQYYREEENGRGNFPPRFSGLQFPNYSSELNVNALELDDSALYLCASSPGLSYEQYFGPGTRLTVT.

The chain employs TRBV7-6 and TRBJ2-7; the match to TRBD2 covers 9 bases. The CDR3 extends over 14 amino acids. Germline trimming cut 0 bases from V and 5 bases from J; bases unmatched to any gene: 2. CDR1 and CDR2 from the germline V gene are SGHVS and FNYEAQ. The CDR3 is CASSLAKRGDEQYF. As DNA, the CDR3 is TGTGCCAGCAGCTTAGCTAAGCGGGGGGACGAGCAGTACTTC.

The chain uses TRBV19 and TRBJ1-1; D possibly corresponds to TRBD1 (6 bases). The CDR3 spans 13 residues. Trimming pared 5 bases from V and 4 bases from J, leaving 11 bases between. Germline V gene sequence: CDR1 LNHDA, CDR2 SQIVND (reference sequence). The CDR3 loop reads CASSVGQLTEAFF. In DNA, the CDR3 is TGTGCCAGTAGTGTCGGACAGCTCACTGAAGCTTTCTTT.

The chain employs TRBV4-3 and TRBJ2-5; TRBD2 agrees at 10 bases. V shed 0 bases and J 4 bases; nucleotides not matched to a gene: 8. The V gene's germline CDR1 is LGHNA and CDR2 YSLEER. The CDR3 sequence is 17 residues long. CDR3 nucleotide sequence: TGCGCCAGCAGCCAAGAGGGTAGCGGGGGGATGCGAGAGACCCAGTACTTC. Residues: CASSQEGSGGMRETQYF.

This chain links TRBV19 with TRBJ1-6; D unresolved. In germline, CDR1 is LNHDA, CDR2 SQIVND (reference sequence). The length of the CDR3 is 14 residues. V was clipped by 4 bases and J by 7 bases, with 11 bases between them. The chain's CDR3 is CASSTASLNSPLHF. In DNA form, the CDR3 reads TGTGCCAGTAGTACCGCGAGCCTCAATTCACCCCTCCACTTT.

The rearrangement joins TRBV30 to TRBJ2-7; a possible D gene is TRBD1 (6 bases). Germline V gene data show CDR1 as GTSNPN and CDR2 as SVGIG (reference sequence). Trimming left V 3 bases short and J 3 bases short, with 9 bases between. CDR3 length equals 12 residues. The CDR3 DNA sequence: TGTGCCTGGAGACCAGGGGTCTACGAGCAGTACTTC. Translating gives CAWRPGVYEQYF. Full variable domain (rest looked up from reference TRBV30 and TRBJ2-7): SQTIHQWPATLVQPVGSPLSLECTVEGTSNPNLYWYRQAAGRGLQLLFYSVGIGQISSEVPQNLSASRPQDRQFILSSKKLLLSDSGFYLCAWRPGVYEQYFGPGTRLTVT.

J is TRBJ2-1 and V is TRBV13; the match to TRBD2 covers 8 bases. J was trimmed by 6 bases and V by 3 bases; bases with no gene match: 10. The germline gives CDR1 PRHDT, CDR2 FYEKMQ (reference sequence). The CDR3 length is 16 residues. The CDR3 is CASSFSGGLGSNEQFF. The DNA of the CDR3 is TGTGCCAGCAGCTTCTCGGGGGGGCTCGGTAGCAATGAGCAGTTCTTC.

The chain joins TRBV10-3 to TRBJ2-7; tentatively, D is TRBD1 (5 bases). Germline-derived CDR1 and CDR2 are ENHRY and SYGVKD. V shed 2 bases and J shed 3 bases, with 11 bases lying between them. This CDR3 region has 14 residues. CDR3 residues: CAISEKRQSYEQYF. The CDR3 DNA is TGTGCCATCAGTGAGAAGAGACAGAGCTACGAGCAGTACTTC.

The genes are TRBV7-6 and TRBJ2-5, with D tentatively TRBD2 (5 bases). The CDR3 loop spans 11 amino acids. Deletions cut 4 bases from V and 7 bases from J, with 7 bases between. Germline loops: CDR1 SGHVS, CDR2 FNYEAQ. The chain's CDR3 is CASSSAGTQYF. CDR3 DNA: TGTGCCAGCAGCTCGGCGGGGACCCAGTACTTC.

This clone was recorded only once. The rearrangement uses TRBV7-2 and TRBJ2-3; tentative D call: TRBD2 (5 bases). Trimming took off 2 bases at V and 0 bases at J, with 15 bases between the two ends. CDR3 size: 17 residues. Looked up from germline, CDR1 is SGHTA and CDR2 is FQGNSA. Written as DNA, the CDR3 is TGTGCCAGCAGCTTACTGTTTGGTGGACTTAGCACAGATACGCAGTATTTT. It is translated as CASSLLFGGLSTDTQYF.

V usage is TRBV4-3 and J usage is TRBJ1-4; 9 bases line up with TRBD1. The V segment lost 0 bases and the J segment 5 bases; nucleotides outside the gene matches: 10. This CDR3 has 18 residues. Germline values: CDR1 LGHNA, CDR2 YSLEER. CDR3 coding DNA: TGCGCCAGCAGCCAAGATCGGGGACGGACAGGGGCGAATGAAAAACTGTTTTTT. It is translated as CASSQDRGRTGANEKLFF.

V is TRBV7-2 and J is TRBJ1-1, with D unresolved. The CDR3 loop spans 13 amino acids. The germline V gene encodes CDR1 SGHTA and CDR2 FQGNSA. The germline V and J ends were trimmed by 4 bases and 0 bases, with 6 bases remaining between them. The CDR3 protein is CASSYQMNTEAFF. CDR3 bases: TGTGCCAGCAGCTATCAGATGAACACTGAAGCTTTCTTT.

The count of this clone is one. This rearrangement joins TRBV27 to TRBJ1-6; the D gene is possibly TRBD1 (5 bases). The CDR3 has 14 residues. CDR1 is MNHEY and CDR2 is SMNVEV in the germline V gene (reference sequence). V gave up 3 bases and J gave up 7 bases, with 10 bases separating them. CDR3: CASSFLGGNSPLHF. In DNA form, the CDR3 reads TGTGCCAGCAGTTTTCTGGGGGGAAATTCACCCCTCCACTTT.

This chain joins TRBV9 and TRBJ2-1, with no clear D. Germline V lookup: CDR1 SGDLS, CDR2 YYNGEE. The V and J ends lost 0 bases and 9 bases respectively, with 4 bases between them. CDR3 size: 11 residues. The CDR3 reads CASSVDSEQFF. The CDR3 DNA reads as TGTGCCAGCAGCGTAGACTCTGAGCAGTTCTTC.

The CDR3, as DNA: TGTGCCAGCACCGAGGGACTAGCGGCCCACAATGAGCAGTTCTTC. It translates to CASTEGLAAHNEQFF. The chain has TRBV6-1 and TRBJ2-1, with TRBD2 matching 11 bases. The V gene's germline CDR1 is MNHNS and CDR2 SASEGT. The CDR3 sequence is 15 residues long. V dropped 7 bases and J dropped 5; count of bases not matched to a gene: 7.

The chain joins TRBV5-1 to TRBJ2-7; D perhaps matches TRBD1 (6 bases). The V and J ends lost 0 bases and 0 bases respectively, with 10 bases between them. From germline, CDR1 is SGHRS and CDR2 YFSETQ. CDR3 length: 15 residues. The CDR3 sequence is CASSLVDRNSYEQYF. CDR3 nucleotide sequence: TGCGCCAGCAGCTTGGTAGACAGGAACTCCTACGAGCAGTACTTC. Together with reference TRBV5-1 and TRBJ2-7, the CDR3 gives the full variable domain: KAGVTQTPRYLIKTRGQQVTLSCSPISGHRSVSWYQQTPGQGLQFLFEYFSETQRNKGNFPGRFSGRQFSNSRSEMNVSTLELGDSALYLCASSLVDRNSYEQYFGPGTRLTVT.

The chain is built from TRBV2 and TRBJ1-1, with D perhaps TRBD1 (6 bases). CDR3 length: 13 residues. From germline, CDR1 is SNHLY and CDR2 FYNNEI. V lost 6 bases and J lost 1, with 9 bases in between. The CDR3 sequence is CASRGHTNTEAFF. CDR3 sequence (DNA): TGTGCCAGCAGGGGACACACGAACACTGAAGCTTTCTTT.

The genes are TRBV2 and TRBJ2-1; perhaps TRBD1 as D (5 bases). The CDR3 is 15 residues long. V gave up 7 bases and J gave up 5 bases, with 18 bases separating them. Germline values: CDR1 SNHLY, CDR2 FYNNEI. CDR3 residues: CASNPRQQTNNEQFF. DNA for the CDR3: TGTGCCAGCAACCCTAGACAGCAAACAAACAATGAGCAGTTCTTC.

The chain uses TRBV29-1 and TRBJ1-2; 7 nucleotides align to TRBD1. V shed 8 bases and J 5 bases; nucleotides not matched to a gene: 14. This CDR3 contains 14 residues. Looked up from germline, CDR1 is SQVTM and CDR2 is ANQGSEA. The CDR3 DNA follows: TGCAGCCTAGAGTCTGACAGGGAAGGATATGGCTACACCTTC. Its translation: CSLESDREGYGYTF.

This clone came up a few times. The J gene is TRBJ1-1, the V gene TRBV15, with D possibly matching TRBD1 (5 bases). Trimming left V 3 bases short and J 1 base short, with 15 bases between. The CDR3 sequence is 16 residues long. The germline V gene encodes CDR1 LNHNV and CDR2 YYDKDF (reference sequence). DNA for the CDR3: TGTGCCACCAGCAGCGGTTTGAACAGGAGGAACACTGAAGCTTTCTTT. Protein sequence: CATSSGLNRRNTEAFF.

V is TRBV28 and J is TRBJ2-1, with 8 positions matching TRBD1. CDR1 MDHEN and CDR2 SYDVKM come from the germline V gene. Germline trimming cut 5 bases from V and 4 bases from J; bases unmatched to any gene: 10. This CDR3 comprises 16 residues. The CDR3 region is CASSLTTGGHYNEQFF. The DNA for the CDR3 is TGTGCCAGCAGTCTAACCACAGGGGGTCATTACAATGAGCAGTTCTTC. The variable domain in full, with the rest retrieved from reference TRBV28 and TRBJ2-1, is DVKVTQSSRYLVKRTGEKVFLECVQDMDHENMFWYRQDPGLGLRLIYFSYDVKMKEKGDIPEGYSVSREKKERFSLILESASTNQTSMYLCASSLTTGGHYNEQFFGPGTRLTVL.